Each of the 25 T cell receptor beta chains below was sequenced from the same sample in a study of shared clonotypes between healthy human individuals. Naive CD8 isolation took CD45RO-negative cells positively selected for CCR7 and excluded terminally differentiated effector memory CD45RA+ cells. Generated by immunoSEQ multiplex PCR, the TCRdb table keeps only in-frame clones and is missing some. Counted here are millions of clones, about 93% occurring once; the ten biggest clones make up more than 1.5%. The sample taken for sequencing was naive CD8+ T cells from PBMCs. The source is a man aged 18-30 years in good health. Some clones in this sample may be carry-over from other donors' samples.

The chain has TRBV4-2 and TRBJ2-7; 13 bases agree with TRBD2. Germline trimming cut 4 bases from V and 0 bases from J; bases unmatched to any gene: 6. The germline V gene has CDR1 LGHNA and CDR2 YNFKEQ. This CDR3 spans 17 amino acids. The chain's CDR3 is CASSLGTSGVSSYEQYF. CDR3 sequence (DNA): TGTGCCAGCAGCCTAGGGACTAGCGGGGTGAGCTCCTACGAGCAGTACTTC.

This chain links TRBV9 with TRBJ1-1; D gene ambiguous. The CDR3 has 13 amino acids. The germline V gene has CDR1 SGDLS and CDR2 YYNGEE. Trimming took 4 bases from V and 1 from J, leaving 8 bases between them. Here the CDR3 DNA reads TGTGCCAGCAGCCTCCGGAGGAACACTGAAGCTTTCTTT. Translating gives CASSLRRNTEAFF. Combining the CDR3 with reference TRBV9 and TRBJ1-1 gives the whole variable domain DSGVTQTPKHLITATGQRVTLRCSPRSGDLSVYWYQQSLDQGLQFLIQYYNGEERAKGNILERFSAQQFPDLHSELNLSSLELGDSALYFCASSLRRNTEAFFGQGTRLTVV.

CDR3 coding DNA: TGTGCCAGCAGCTTAGGAATAGCGGGAGATTACAATGAGCAGTTCTTC. Protein sequence: CASSLGIAGDYNEQFF. The gene calls are TRBV11-2 and TRBJ2-1; 9 positions agree with TRBD2. V lost 1 base to trimming and J lost 4 bases; unmatched junction nucleotides: 5. Germline lookup yields CDR1 SGHAT and CDR2 FQNNGV. The CDR3 sequence is 16 residues long. Variable domain in full (rest from reference TRBV11-2 and TRBJ2-1): EAGVAQSPRYKIIEKRQSVAFWCNPISGHATLYWYQQILGQGPKLLIQFQNNGVVDDSQLPKDRFSAERLKGVDSTLKIQPAKLEDSAVYLCASSLGIAGDYNEQFFGPGTRLTVL.

This chain connects TRBV11-3 to TRBJ1-2; a possible D gene is TRBD1 (6 bases). The CDR3 length is 14 residues. The V end was cut by 4 bases, the J end by 8 bases, with 17 bases between. Germline loops: CDR1 SGHNT, CDR2 YENEEA. In DNA form, the CDR3 reads TGTGCCAGCAGCTCCCACGGGGGCAGGGAGGGCTACACCTTC. Translated: CASSSHGGREGYTF.

The rearrangement joins TRBV4-1 to TRBJ2-3; 7 bases are a match to TRBD2. Germline CDR1 reads MGHRA; CDR2 reads YSYEKL. The length of the CDR3 is 15 residues. V lost 1 base and J lost 6; bases outside the gene matches: 7. The CDR3 DNA follows: TGCGCCAGCAGCCAAGCCGGGCGGGAGAGGGATACGCAGTATTTT. Protein sequence: CASSQAGRERDTQYF.

The rearrangement joins TRBV28 to TRBJ2-7; TRBD1 might be the D (6 bases). Germline CDR1 is MDHEN and CDR2 is SYDVKM. The V end was cut by 1 base, the J end by 2 bases, with 12 bases between. The CDR3 is 15 amino acids. Written as DNA, the CDR3 is TGTGCCAGCAGTTTATCAGTTCAGGGGACCTACGAGCAGTACTTC. Protein sequence: CASSLSVQGTYEQYF. Full variable domain (remainder filled in from reference TRBV28 and TRBJ2-7): DVKVTQSSRYLVKRTGEKVFLECVQDMDHENMFWYRQDPGLGLRLIYFSYDVKMKEKGDIPEGYSVSREKKERFSLILESASTNQTSMYLCASSLSVQGTYEQYFGPGTRLTVT.

This clone was seen once. V is TRBV2 and J is TRBJ2-7; 8 nucleotides match TRBD1. The junction had 15 bases not matched to a gene; V was cut back by 5 bases and J by 9 bases. CDR3 length: 15 amino acids. Per germline, CDR1 SNHLY and CDR2 FYNNEI. As DNA, the CDR3 is TGTGCCAGCAGTTTATCGTGGACAGGGAGTGTGGGGCAGTACTTC. This sequence encodes CASSLSWTGSVGQYF.

The chain links TRBV5-1 to TRBJ2-5; D not resolved. CDR1 and CDR2 from the germline V gene are SGHRS and YFSETQ. The CDR3 loop spans 17 amino acids. The V end was cut by 3 bases, the J end by 1 base, with 19 bases between. CDR3 sequence: CASSWHVAEALQETQYF. DNA of the CDR3: TGCGCCAGCAGCTGGCATGTGGCGGAAGCCCTCCAAGAGACCCAGTACTTC. Full variable domain (remainder filled in from reference TRBV5-1 and TRBJ2-5): KAGVTQTPRYLIKTRGQQVTLSCSPISGHRSVSWYQQTPGQGLQFLFEYFSETQRNKGNFPGRFSGRQFSNSRSEMNVSTLELGDSALYLCASSWHVAEALQETQYFGPGTRLLVL.

The V gene is TRBV6-5, the J gene TRBJ2-3, with D possibly matching TRBD2 (6 bases). Germline CDR1 MNHEY, CDR2 SVGAGI. V was trimmed by 9 bases and J by 5 bases, leaving 18 bases between them. The CDR3 is 14 residues long. CDR3 sequence reads: CASGLTGVGDTQYF. The CDR3 coding sequence is TGTGCCAGTGGGCTAACGGGAGTGGGAGATACGCAGTATTTT.

The chain carries TRBV9 and TRBJ1-1; D gene uncertain. The CDR3 totals 14 residues. Germline-derived CDR1 and CDR2 are SGDLS and YYNGEE. The V end was cut by 2 bases, the J end by 6 bases, with 14 bases between. The CDR3 DNA is TGTGCCAGCAGCGTCATCCCCGGGGATGCTGAAGCTTTCTTT. Protein: CASSVIPGDAEAFF.

The chain recombines TRBV4-3 with TRBJ2-1; D possibly corresponds to TRBD2 (5 bases). Germline values: CDR1 LGHNA, CDR2 YSLEER. Trimming pared 1 base from V and 1 base from J, leaving 17 bases between. The CDR3 has 18 amino acids. DNA for the CDR3: TGCGCCAGCAGCCAAGTGTGGTTCGTGGGAGTTTCCTACAATGAGCAGTTCTTC. Its protein is CASSQVWFVGVSYNEQFF.

This clone was found once. This chain connects TRBV29-1 to TRBJ1-2; TRBD1 is a possible D gene (5 bases). Germline V gene lookup returns CDR1 SQVTM and CDR2 ANQGSEA. V lost 6 bases and J lost 4, with 15 bases in between. This CDR3 has 13 residues. The CDR3 is CSVLSQGSYGYTF. In nucleotides, the CDR3 is TGCAGCGTGCTTAGTCAGGGCTCCTATGGCTACACCTTC.

The rearrangement joins TRBV2 to TRBJ2-7; D call uncertain. From germline, CDR1 is SNHLY and CDR2 FYNNEI. Trimming removed 10 bases at V and 3 bases at J, with 13 bases between. This CDR3 spans 12 amino acids. DNA for the CDR3: TGTGCCATACCGGGCCCAAACTACGAGCAGTACTTC. The encoded protein is CAIPGPNYEQYF.

About this clone: Other DNA sequences in the sample encode the same CDR3. The J gene is TRBJ2-3, the V gene TRBV9, with 12 bases identical to TRBD2. J lost 3 bases, V lost 3 bases, and 2 bases had no gene match. CDR3 length: 15 residues. Germline V gives CDR1 SGDLS, CDR2 YYNGEE. CDR3: CASSASGRGTDTQYF. CDR3 coding DNA: TGTGCCAGCAGCGCTAGCGGGAGGGGGACAGATACGCAGTATTTT. Full variable domain (missing parts from reference TRBV9 and TRBJ2-3): DSGVTQTPKHLITATGQRVTLRCSPRSGDLSVYWYQQSLDQGLQFLIQYYNGEERAKGNILERFSAQQFPDLHSELNLSSLELGDSALYFCASSASGRGTDTQYFGPGTRLTVL.

This clone was observed once. The chain uses TRBV28 and TRBJ1-6; no clear D gene. The CDR3 spans 14 residues. Germline V gives CDR1 MDHEN, CDR2 SYDVKM. Trimming shortened V by 6 bases and J by 8 bases, and 14 bases separated the two germline ends. The CDR3 DNA follows: TGTGCCAGCAGAGGATTACTTCCCCATTCACCCCTCCACTTT. This sequence encodes CASRGLLPHSPLHF.

The chain links TRBV29-1 to TRBJ1-1; 8 nucleotides match TRBD1. CDR3 length: 15 amino acids. The germline gives CDR1 SQVTM, CDR2 ANQGSEA. The J segment lost 5 bases and the V segment lost 8 bases, leaving 16 bases of the junction unmatched. CDR3: CSSFPQGARGTEAFF. The CDR3 DNA reads as TGCAGCTCCTTCCCTCAGGGGGCTCGGGGGACTGAAGCTTTCTTT.

Note on this clone: The same CDR3 is also encoded by other DNA sequences in this sample. The V gene is TRBV6-5, the J gene TRBJ2-7; the match to TRBD1 covers 8 bases. Germline trimming cut 4 bases from V and 2 bases from J; bases unmatched to any gene: 4. This CDR3 contains 14 residues. Germline assignment: CDR1 MNHEY and CDR2 SVGAGI. DNA of the CDR3: TGTGCCAGCAGTTCCGGGACAGGCCCCTACGAGCAGTACTTC. Its translation: CASSSGTGPYEQYF.

To note about this clone: The same CDR3 can be traced to other DNA sequences in this sample. This chain connects TRBV11-2 to TRBJ2-7, with a weak D call TRBD2 (6 bases). From germline, CDR1 is SGHAT and CDR2 FQNNGV. The CDR3 runs to 15 residues. V was clipped by 1 base and J by 0 bases, with 10 bases between them. The DNA for the CDR3 is TGTGCCAGCAGCTTAGGCGCGGGGAGCTCCTACGAGCAGTACTTC. Protein product: CASSLGAGSSYEQYF.

This clone has only one observation. The chain is built from TRBV4-2 and TRBJ2-7; 7 bases are shared with TRBD2. This CDR3 contains 14 residues. Germline V gene data show CDR1 as LGHNA and CDR2 as YNFKEQ. Trimming took 1 base from V and 3 from J; bases not matched to a gene: 3. The CDR3 DNA sequence: TGTGCCAGCAGCCAAGTTAGCGGGTACTACGAGCAGTACTTC. It translates to CASSQVSGYYEQYF.

The gene calls are TRBV7-3 and TRBJ1-4; the D is unclear. The CDR3 is 13 amino acids. V was cut by 5 bases and J by 7 bases, with 11 bases left in between. Germline V gene data show CDR1 as SGHTA and CDR2 as FQGTGA. The CDR3 region is CASSKYRGEKLFF. As DNA, the CDR3 is TGTGCCAGCAGCAAGTACCGGGGTGAAAAACTGTTTTTT.

This chain's CDR3 is CSVIVRGRFYGYTF. The CDR3 bases are TGCAGCGTCATCGTTAGAGGGAGATTTTATGGCTACACCTTC. The J gene is TRBJ1-2, the V gene TRBV29-1; D not resolved. In germline, CDR1 is SQVTM, CDR2 ANQGSEA. The ends were cut back, 6 bases at V and 5 bases at J, with 19 bases in the middle. The CDR3 runs to 14 residues.

CDR3 in DNA: TGTGCCAGCAGTTTTCTCCGGGGATCGGGGGATGAGCAGTTCTTC. Residues: CASSFLRGSGDEQFF. This rearrangement joins TRBV28 to TRBJ2-1; TRBD2 might be the D (6 bases). Germline loops: CDR1 MDHEN, CDR2 SYDVKM. Trimming shortened V by 3 bases and J by 8 bases, and 17 bases separated the two germline ends. The length of the CDR3 is 15 residues.

In its sample, this clone was seen once. The CDR3 protein is CASKINPGGAYEQYF. The CDR3 region has the DNA TGTGCCAGCAAGATAAACCCAGGGGGGGCCTACGAGCAGTACTTC. This chain connects TRBV2 to TRBJ2-7; D possibly matches TRBD1 or TRBD2 (7 bases each). There are 15 residues in the CDR3. V gave up 7 bases and J gave up 2 bases, with 18 bases separating them. The germline V gene has CDR1 SNHLY and CDR2 FYNNEI.

The chain employs TRBV6-1 and TRBJ2-5; TRBD2 aligns across 12 bases. The CDR3 runs to 17 residues. Trimming removed 5 bases from V and 2 bases from J; junction bases left unmatched: 9. Germline CDR1 MNHNS, CDR2 SASEGT. Written as DNA, the CDR3 is TGTGCCAGCAGTCAAGAAACCGGACTAGCGGGGCAAGAGACCCAGTACTTC. Translating it yields CASSQETGLAGQETQYF.

V usage is TRBV27 and J usage is TRBJ1-4; D gene ambiguous. The germline V gene encodes CDR1 MNHEY and CDR2 SMNVEV (reference sequence). The CDR3 has 13 residues. Trimming stripped 5 bases from V and 7 bases from J, with 11 bases between. As DNA, the CDR3 is TGTGCCAGCAGTGTCGGGGTTGGTGAAAAACTGTTTTTT. Translating it yields CASSVGVGEKLFF. The full variable domain, its missing parts supplied by reference TRBV27 and TRBJ1-4, is EAQVTQNPRYLITVTGKKLTVTCSQNMNHEYMSWYRQDPGLGLRQIYYSMNVEVTDKGDVPEGYKVSRKEKRNFPLILESPSPNQTSLYFCASSVGVGEKLFFGSGTQLSVL.